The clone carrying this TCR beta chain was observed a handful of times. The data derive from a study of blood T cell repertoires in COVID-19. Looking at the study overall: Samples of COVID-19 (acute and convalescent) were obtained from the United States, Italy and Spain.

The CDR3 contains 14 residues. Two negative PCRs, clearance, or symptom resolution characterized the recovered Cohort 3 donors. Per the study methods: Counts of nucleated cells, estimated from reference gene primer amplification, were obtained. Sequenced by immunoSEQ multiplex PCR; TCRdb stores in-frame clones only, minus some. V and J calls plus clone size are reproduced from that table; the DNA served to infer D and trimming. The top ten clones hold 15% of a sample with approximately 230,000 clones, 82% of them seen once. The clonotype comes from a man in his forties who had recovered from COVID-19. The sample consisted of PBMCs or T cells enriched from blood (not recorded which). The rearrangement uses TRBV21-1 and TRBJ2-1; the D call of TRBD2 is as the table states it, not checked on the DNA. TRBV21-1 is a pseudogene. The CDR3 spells CASSKEAGPNSQFF. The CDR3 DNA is TGTGCCAGCAGCAAAGAGGCGGGGCCCAACTCACAGTTCTTC.